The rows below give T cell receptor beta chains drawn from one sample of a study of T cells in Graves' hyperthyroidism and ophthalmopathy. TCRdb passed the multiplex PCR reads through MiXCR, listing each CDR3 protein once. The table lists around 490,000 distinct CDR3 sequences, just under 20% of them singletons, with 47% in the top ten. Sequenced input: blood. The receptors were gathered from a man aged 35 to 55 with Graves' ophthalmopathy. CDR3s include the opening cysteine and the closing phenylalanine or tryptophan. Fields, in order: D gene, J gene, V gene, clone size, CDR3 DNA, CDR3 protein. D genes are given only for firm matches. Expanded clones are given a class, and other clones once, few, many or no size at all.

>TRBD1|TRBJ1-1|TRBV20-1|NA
TGCAGTGCTCCCAGTTGGACAGGGCCAATGAACACTGAAGCTTTCTTT
CSAPSWTGPMNTEAFF
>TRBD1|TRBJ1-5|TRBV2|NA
TGTGCCAGCAGACCCAACAGGGGGGACCAGCCCCAGCATTTT
CASRPNRGDQPQHF
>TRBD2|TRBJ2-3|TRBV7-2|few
TGTGCCAGCAGCTCAGGGACTAGCGGGAGTGAGCAGTATTTT
CASSSGTSGSEQYF
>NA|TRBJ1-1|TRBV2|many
TGTGCCAGCAGCCTCTTGAGCCCCTTAATGAACACTGAAGCTTTCTTT
CASSLLSPLMNTEAFF
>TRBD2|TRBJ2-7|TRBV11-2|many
TGTGCCAGCAGCTTAGCCCGAGGAGCGGGGGGGCGGGGCGAGCAGTACTTC
CASSLARGAGGRGEQYF
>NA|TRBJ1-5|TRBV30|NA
TGTGCCTGGAGTCCCGATGGGGACAATCAGCCCCAGCATTTT
CAWSPDGDNQPQHF
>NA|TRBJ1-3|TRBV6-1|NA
TGTGCCAGCAGTTATGGGGGCCAAGGGCGCTCTGGAAACACCATATATTTT
CASSYGGQGRSGNTIYF
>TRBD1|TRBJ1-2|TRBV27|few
TGTGCCAGCAGCCCGGACAGGTGGGGCCAAAGGAACTACTATGGCTACACCTTC
CASSPDRWGQRNYYGYTF
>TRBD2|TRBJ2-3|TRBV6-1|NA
TGTGCCAGCACTTCTCGGGGGGGGCCGGGAGATACGCAGTATTTT
CASTSRGGPGDTQYF
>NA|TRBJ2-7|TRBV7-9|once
TGTGCCAGCAGCTTAGCCGGGAGTAACTCCTACGAGCAGTACTTC
CASSLAGSNSYEQYF
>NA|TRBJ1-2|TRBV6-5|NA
TGTGCCAGCAGTTACCCCGGCGGAGGATTTGGAAGCTACACCTTC
CASSYPGGGFGSYTF
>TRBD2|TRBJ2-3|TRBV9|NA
TGTGCCAGCAGCACCAGGACTAGCGGGGAGGATACGCAGTATTTT
CASSTRTSGEDTQYF
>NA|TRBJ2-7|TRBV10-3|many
TGTGCCATCAGTGAGTCGGGCAGCTCCTACGAGCAGTACTTC
CAISESGSSYEQYF
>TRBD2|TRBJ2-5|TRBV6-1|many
TGTGCCAGCCCGACTAGCGGGGGCGAGACCCAGTACTTC
CASPTSGGETQYF
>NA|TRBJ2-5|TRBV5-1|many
TGCGCCAGCAGCTTGTTACCCGGCCAAGAGACCCAGTACTTC
CASSLLPGQETQYF
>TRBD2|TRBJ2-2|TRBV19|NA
TGTGCCAGTAGTCGAAAGGGACTAGCGGGAGACTCGAACACCGGGGAGCTGTTTTTT
CASSRKGLAGDSNTGELFF
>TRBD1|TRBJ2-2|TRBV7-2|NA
TGTGCCAGCAGCATGGGACAGGGTACGGCCGGGGAGCTGTTTTTT
CASSMGQGTAGELFF